These 16 T cell receptor beta chains were all obtained from the same sample, sequenced in a study of T cell clonality in common variable immunodeficiency (dated by TCRdb to the mid-2010s). The library was produced with the immunoSEQ multiplex PCR assay. TCRdb mirrors the immuneACCESS table, restricted to in-frame sequences. Some clones are absent from its copies; in checked studies, under half trace to an unresolved V gene, and the reason for the others is unknown. The sample comprises approximately 64,000 clones, and every one was counted more than once. The ten largest clones represent about 1.8% of the sample. The specimen sequenced was peripheral blood mononuclear cells. Every receptor here comes from a person aged 18 to 69 in good health.

This clone has ten or more counts. The read ends 3 residues shy of where the CDR3 ends; the end is completed using the germline J gene. The chain uses TRBV9 and TRBJ2-5; TRBD2 might be the D (5 bases). The CDR3 totals 16 residues. The ends were cut back, 3 bases at V and 1 base at J, with 16 bases in the middle. CDR1 is SGDLS, CDR2 YYNGEE, per germline. The CDR3: CASSANSDWSQETQYF. The CDR3 bases that were read are TGTGCCAGCAGCGCGAACTCGGACTGGTCCCAAGAGACC.

At least ten counts were recorded for this clone. The sequenced fragment ends 3 residues before the CDR3 boundary, so the rest is inferred from the germline J gene. V is TRBV20-1 and J is TRBJ2-5; TRBD1 aligns across 7 bases. J gave up 4 bases and V 0 bases, and 5 bases lay outside the gene matches. The CDR3 contains 14 residues. Germline V gene sequence: CDR1 DFQATT, CDR2 SNEGSKA (reference sequence). Partial CDR3 DNA: TGCAGTGCTAGAGACTGGGACAGAATAGAGACC. Encoded protein: CSARDWDRIET. The CDR3 in its entirety is CSARDWDRIETQYF.

There are many counts of this clone. The read ends 3 residues before the CDR3 terminus; that terminus is restored from the germline J gene. The chain recombines TRBV20-1 with TRBJ2-1, with 11 bases fitting TRBD2. Per germline, CDR1 DFQATT and CDR2 SNEGSKA (reference sequence). V dropped 5 bases and J dropped 9; count of bases not matched to a gene: 12. This CDR3 is 15 amino acids long. CDR3 sequence: CSAVNLAGGGGEQFF. The part of the CDR3 DNA that was read is TGCAGTGCTGTAAACCTAGCGGGGGGCGGAGGTGAG.

As concerns this clone: The read comes to an end 3 residues before the CDR3 does, leaving the germline J gene to fill in the end. This chain uses TRBV7-6 with TRBJ2-5, with TRBD2 as a possible D gene (7 bases). Per germline, CDR1 SGHVS and CDR2 FNYEAQ. The CDR3 runs 15 residues. Trimming pared 3 bases from V and 5 bases from J, leaving 16 bases between. CDR3 loop: CASSLGTGGTETQYF. The part of the CDR3 DNA that was read is TGTGCCAGCAGCTTGGGTACGGGGGGCACGGAGACC.

This clone was seen repeatedly, ten times or more. The CDR3 here is CASSISAGAYEQYF. CDR3 DNA (partial): TGTGCCAGTAGTATCTCCGCGGGAGCCTACGAG. The chain joins TRBV19 to TRBJ2-7; 7 bases align to TRBD2. The CDR3 is cut off 3 residues early in the read; its end comes from the germline J gene. Trimming removed 3 bases from V and 2 bases from J; junction bases left unmatched: 4. The CDR3 is 14 residues long. Looked up from germline, CDR1 is LNHDA and CDR2 is SQIVND (reference sequence).

There are many counts of this clone. From the germline J gene comes the end of the CDR3, since the read stops 3 residues before it. The genes are TRBV6-1 and TRBJ1-5; no firm D call. Germline V gene data show CDR1 as MNHNS and CDR2 as SASEGT. The V end was cut by 3 bases, the J end by 3 bases, with 9 bases between. The CDR3 has 14 residues. The DNA read from the CDR3 is TGTGCCAGCAGTGAGGTCTGGCTCAATCAGCCC. This gives the protein CASSEVWLNQP. The entire CDR3 is CASSEVWLNQPQHF.

In this sample, this clone turned up many times. Sequencing ends 3 residues short of the CDR3 end; the germline J gene provides the rest. The genes are TRBV7-9 and TRBJ1-6; D is ambiguous. The CDR3 extends over 14 amino acids. The V end lost 5 bases, the J end lost 8 bases, and 13 bases lay between the germline ends. CDR1 SEHNR and CDR2 FQNEAQ come from the germline V gene (reference sequence). The CDR3 sequence is CASSPDFLDSPLHF. CDR3 bases read: TGTGCCAGCAGCCCAGACTTCTTGGATTCACCC.

This clone was observed at least ten times. The read is 3 residues too short to cover the CDR3 end, so that end is filled in from the germline J gene. This chain joins TRBV5-1 and TRBJ2-1; TRBD2 aligns across 12 bases. V lost 1 base and J lost 5; bases outside the gene matches: 7. Germline CDR1 is SGHRS and CDR2 is YFSETQ. This CDR3 spans 17 amino acids. The CDR3 here is CASSLPSGGAQDNEQFF. Incomplete CDR3 DNA: TGCGCCAGCAGCTTGCCTAGCGGGGGGGCCCAGGACAATGAG. Variable domain in full (rest from reference TRBV5-1 and TRBJ2-1): KAGVTQTPRYLIKTRGQQVTLSCSPISGHRSVSWYQQTPGQGLQFLFEYFSETQRNKGNFPGRFSGRQFSNSRSEMNVSTLELGDSALYLCASSLPSGGAQDNEQFFGPGTRLTVL.

This clone has at least ten counts. The read terminates 3 residues before the CDR3 end, so the remaining end is supplied by the germline J gene. The rearrangement uses TRBV7-9 and TRBJ2-7; no definite D call. The CDR3 has 15 residues. The germline CDR1 and CDR2 sequences are SEHNR and FQNEAQ (reference sequence). Trimming pared 1 base from V and 2 bases from J, leaving 12 bases between. This chain's CDR3 is CASSLGKTSTYEQYF. The sequenced CDR3 bases are TGTGCCAGCAGCTTAGGAAAGACAAGTACCTACGAG.

This clone was observed at least ten times. The CDR3 goes on 3 residues after the read ends, and that part is filled in from the germline J gene. The chain is built from TRBV20-1 and TRBJ2-7; D may be TRBD1 (6 bases). CDR1 DFQATT and CDR2 SNEGSKA come from the germline V gene (reference sequence). The CDR3 covers 14 residues. V gave up 6 bases and J gave up 2 bases, with 17 bases separating them. CDR3 sequence: CSARDTLSAYEQYF. The CDR3 DNA, read in part, is TGCAGTGCCAGGGACACCCTATCGGCCTACGAG.

The table lists this clone with many counts. The sequenced fragment ends 3 residues before the CDR3 boundary, so the rest is inferred from the germline J gene. V is TRBV20-1 and J is TRBJ2-3, with 8 bases that match TRBD2. The CDR3 has 17 residues. The V segment lost 7 bases and the J segment 0 bases; nucleotides outside the gene matches: 15. Germline CDR1 DFQATT, CDR2 SNEGSKA (reference sequence). CDR3 DNA, as far as it was read: TGCAGTGTTCGCCAAGGGCGGGGGGCGGTGAGCACAGATACG. The encoded protein is CSVRQGRGAVSTDT. In full, the CDR3 reads CSVRQGRGAVSTDTQYF.

This clone was seen many times. From the germline J gene comes the end of the CDR3, since the read stops 3 residues before it. This rearrangement joins TRBV7-2 to TRBJ2-7, with 8 bases identical to TRBD1. V lost 5 bases to trimming and J lost 3 bases; unmatched junction nucleotides: 6. From germline, CDR1 is SGHTA and CDR2 FQGNSA. The CDR3 is made up of 14 amino acids. This chain's CDR3 is CASSTRTGHYEQYF. CDR3 bases read: TGTGCCAGCAGCACTAGGACAGGGCACTACGAG.

This clone was counted at least ten times. The CDR3 end is not reached by the read, which stops 3 residues before it; the germline J gene fills it in. The chain joins TRBV28 to TRBJ2-7; D unclear. Germline-derived CDR1 and CDR2 are MDHEN and SYDVKM. This CDR3 is built from 14 residues. The V end lost 4 bases, the J end lost 3 bases, and 13 bases lay between the germline ends. The chain's CDR3 is CASSSSGLVYEQYF. The part of the CDR3 DNA that was read is TGTGCCAGCAGTTCCTCCGGTCTGGTCTACGAG.

This clone was seen repeatedly, ten times or more. Coverage ceases 3 residues before the CDR3 finishes, and the germline J gene fills in the end. This sequence joins TRBV5-1 and TRBJ1-6; D remains unclear. The ends were cut back, 0 bases at V and 0 bases at J, with 13 bases in the middle. CDR1 and CDR2 (germline): SGHRS, YFSETQ. This CDR3 comprises 18 residues. The CDR3 reads CASSLVARTSSYNSPLHF. The DNA read from the CDR3 is TGCGCCAGCAGCTTGGTGGCCAGAACGAGCTCCTATAATTCACCC.

In this sample, this clone turned up many times. The read ends 3 residues shy of where the CDR3 ends; the end is completed using the germline J gene. The J gene is TRBJ2-5, the V gene TRBV7-9, with TRBD1 identical over 7 bases. The germline V gene has CDR1 SEHNR and CDR2 FQNEAQ (reference sequence). The CDR3 consists of 14 residues. Trimming at V came to 5 bases and at J to 2 bases, leaving 5 bases not matched to a gene. The sequenced part of the CDR3 DNA is TGTGCCAGCAGCATTCCGGGACAGCAAGAGACC. Its protein product is CASSIPGQQET. The CDR3 reads in full as CASSIPGQQETQYF. Variable domain in full (rest from reference TRBV7-9 and TRBJ2-5): DTGVSQNPRHKITKRGQNVTFRCDPISEHNRLYWYRQTLGQGPEFLTYFQNEAQLEKSRLLSDRFSAERPKGSFSTLEIQRTEQGDSAMYLCASSIPGQQETQYFGPGTRLLVL.

This clone was found many times. The read ends 3 residues early relative to the CDR3; the germline J gene fills the gap. The chain recombines TRBV5-4 with TRBJ2-3; possibly TRBD2 for D (6 bases). Germline V gives CDR1 SGHNT, CDR2 YYREEE (reference sequence). CDR3 length equals 15 residues. V dropped 5 bases and J dropped 0 bases, with 13 bases sitting between them. The DNA read from the CDR3 is TGTGCCAGCAGTACAGCCAGCGGGAGCACAGATACG. As protein: CASSTASGSTDT. The whole CDR3 protein reads CASSTASGSTDTQYF. Using reference TRBV5-4 and TRBJ2-3 for the parts outside the CDR3, the full variable domain is ETGVTQSPTHLIKTRGQQVTLRCSSQSGHNTVSWYQQALGQGPQFIFQYYREEENGRGNFPPRFSGLQFPNYSSELNVNALELDDSALYLCASSTASGSTDTQYFGPGTRLTVL.